The rows below give T cell receptor beta chains drawn from one sample of a study of response to subunit inactivated influenza vaccine. TCRdb reprocessed the RT-PCR reads with MiXCR, giving one entry per CDR3 protein. The sample has roughly 570,000 distinct CDR3 sequences; less than 15% are singletons. This sample comprised PBMCs from blood, obtained roughly 13 days after vaccination. These receptors all stem from a man in his fifties who received an inactivated influenza vaccine. Both conserved end residues are part of each CDR3. The D gene is left open where the match is weak. Clone size is stated in some rows and not others, as once, few, many or a class when expanded.

abundance: -; j_gene: TRBJ2-3; d_gene: -; v_gene: TRBV5-1; CDR3nt: TGCGCCAGCAGCTTGGCAAGCAGGGGAATCACAGATACGCAGTATTTT; CDR3aa: CASSLASRGITDTQYF
abundance: many; j_gene: TRBJ2-3; d_gene: -; v_gene: TRBV5-1; CDR3nt: TGCGCCAGCAGCTTGGGTTCCCCCACAGATACGCAGTATTTT; CDR3aa: CASSLGSPTDTQYF
abundance: -; j_gene: TRBJ2-7; d_gene: -; v_gene: TRBV28; CDR3nt: TGTGCCAGTCTGGGAGAGGCTTGGTACGAGCAGTACTTC; CDR3aa: CASLGEAWYEQYF
abundance: -; j_gene: TRBJ2-1; d_gene: -; v_gene: TRBV19; CDR3nt: TGTGCCAGTATAGGGGGGAGCGAGACAGAGCAGTTCTTC; CDR3aa: CASIGGSETEQFF
abundance: few; j_gene: TRBJ2-1; d_gene: TRBD2; v_gene: TRBV6-1; CDR3nt: TGTGCCAGCACCAAGCGGGAGCCCTACAATGAGCAGTTCTTC; CDR3aa: CASTKREPYNEQFF
abundance: many; j_gene: TRBJ2-5; d_gene: -; v_gene: TRBV25-1; CDR3nt: TGTGCCAGCAGTGAAACCATCCCGGAGACCCAGTACTTC; CDR3aa: CASSETIPETQYF
abundance: -; j_gene: TRBJ2-2; d_gene: -; v_gene: TRBV20-1; CDR3nt: TGCAGTGCTGTGGGGCGGAAGGACGGGGAGCTGTTTTTT; CDR3aa: CSAVGRKDGELFF
abundance: -; j_gene: TRBJ2-5; d_gene: -; v_gene: TRBV7-2; CDR3nt: TGTGCCAGCAGCTTACGGGTGGAGCCCCTACAAGAGACCCAGTACTTC; CDR3aa: CASSLRVEPLQETQYF
abundance: -; j_gene: TRBJ1-1; d_gene: -; v_gene: TRBV29-1; CDR3nt: TGCAGCGTTAAGACCACTGAAGCTTTCTTT; CDR3aa: CSVKTTEAFF
abundance: -; j_gene: TRBJ2-5; d_gene: TRBD2; v_gene: TRBV6-2/TRBV6-3; CDR3nt: TGTGCCAGCAGTCCTAATTCCTTTACTAGCGGGTTCCAAGAGACCCAGTACTTC; CDR3aa: CASSPNSFTSGFQETQYF
abundance: -; j_gene: TRBJ2-2; d_gene: -; v_gene: TRBV5-1; CDR3nt: TGCGCCAGCAGTCTCGGACAGACGGGCGGGGAGCTGTTTTTT; CDR3aa: CASSLGQTGGELFF
abundance: many; j_gene: TRBJ2-2; d_gene: -; v_gene: TRBV5-1; CDR3nt: TGCGCCAGCAGCTTGGAGCTGGGGTATACCGGGGAGCTGTTTTTT; CDR3aa: CASSLELGYTGELFF